A single sample is the source of the 19 T cell receptor beta chains below, sequenced in a study of PD-1 blockade in classical Hodgkin lymphoma. Data came from immunoSEQ multiplex PCR; TCRdb stores just in-frame clones and leaves some out. The sample contains approximately 7,900 clones, around three quarters of which appear only once. Time point noted: cycle 4 day 1 (C4D1), after about 6 weeks of nivolumab. All the patients suffered relapse after autologous stem cell transplantation, and brentuximab vedotin exposure differed. Source: peripheral blood mononuclear cells (PBMCs), taken before the fourth cycle of nivolumab. The receptor set was obtained from a human donor with classical Hodgkin lymphoma.

This chain links TRBV7-9 with TRBJ2-7; possibly TRBD2 for D (6 bases). The CDR3 loop spans 14 amino acids. V lost 5 bases, J lost 4 bases, and 15 bases lay in between. Germline CDR1 is SEHNR and CDR2 is FQNEAQ (reference sequence). The CDR3 nucleotides are TGTGCCAGCAGCCCCGGAGGGGCTGGGTACGAGCAGTACTTC. Translating it yields CASSPGGAGYEQYF. Complete variable domain (other parts from reference TRBV7-9 and TRBJ2-7): DTGVSQNPRHKITKRGQNVTFRCDPISEHNRLYWYRQTLGQGPEFLTYFQNEAQLEKSRLLSDRFSAERPKGSFSTLEIQRTEQGDSAMYLCASSPGGAGYEQYFGPGTRLTVT.

The chain carries TRBV5-8 and TRBJ1-1; 8 nucleotides match TRBD1. CDR3 length: 15 residues. The germline V gene has CDR1 SGHTS and CDR2 YDEGEE. V was pared by 0 bases and J by 0 bases, with 1 base of the junction left unmatched. In DNA form, the CDR3 reads TGTGCCAGCAGCTTGGGGGGACAGGTGAACACTGAAGCTTTCTTT. Amino acids: CASSLGGQVNTEAFF.

This clone was detected once. The V and J genes are TRBV4-3 and TRBJ2-7; 12 bases align to TRBD1. Trimming took 0 bases from V and 2 from J; bases not matched to a gene: 5. The CDR3 has 17 residues. The germline gives CDR1 LGHNA, CDR2 YSLEER. CDR3 residues: CASSQEAGTGGTYEQYF. The CDR3, as DNA: TGCGCCAGCAGCCAAGAGGCTGGGACAGGGGGCACCTACGAGCAGTACTTC.

The chain combines TRBV7-3 with TRBJ2-7, with D uncertain. The germline CDR1 and CDR2 sequences are SGHTA and FQGTGA. V was shortened by 3 bases and J by 1 base, with 13 bases between the two germline ends. The CDR3 is 15 amino acids. The CDR3 DNA is TGTGCCAGCAGCTTTGATCATGGTAGTTCCTACGAGCAGTACTTC. As protein: CASSFDHGSSYEQYF.

This rearrangement joins TRBV4-1 to TRBJ1-3; D not resolved. The CDR3 runs 15 residues. Between the trimmed V and J ends, which lost 5 bases and 0 bases, there was a span of 11 bases. Germline V gene lookup returns CDR1 MGHRA and CDR2 YSYEKL. The CDR3, as DNA: TGCGCCAGCAGCTACAGCGTGAACTCTGGAAACACCATATATTTT. Translating it yields CASSYSVNSGNTIYF.

This clone was picked up a small number of times. This rearrangement joins TRBV6-5 to TRBJ2-3; D could derive from TRBD1 or TRBD2 (5 bases each). CDR3 size: 13 residues. The ends were cut back, 2 bases at V and 7 bases at J, with 10 bases in the middle. CDR1 and CDR2 from the germline V gene are MNHEY and SVGAGI. The CDR3 DNA reads as TGTGCCAGCAGTTACCAGGGAGTTAATACGCAGTATTTT. Its translation: CASSYQGVNTQYF.

This clone is large in the sample. This sequence joins TRBV28 and TRBJ1-5; D unclear. The CDR3 spans 12 residues. Germline CDR1 reads MDHEN; CDR2 reads SYDVKM. Trimming removed 5 bases at V and 4 bases at J, with 6 bases between. CDR3: CASSPPNQPQHF. CDR3 coding DNA: TGTGCCAGCAGTCCCCCAAATCAGCCCCAGCATTTT. The variable domain in full, completed from reference TRBV28 and TRBJ1-5, reads DVKVTQSSRYLVKRTGEKVFLECVQDMDHENMFWYRQDPGLGLRLIYFSYDVKMKEKGDIPEGYSVSREKKERFSLILESASTNQTSMYLCASSPPNQPQHFGDGTRLSIL.

This chain links TRBV5-1 with TRBJ2-2, with TRBD2 matching over 7 bases. Trimming cost V 0 bases and J 7 bases; bases outside gene matches: 0. The CDR3 is made up of 13 amino acids. From germline, CDR1 is SGHRS and CDR2 YFSETQ. CDR3 sequence: CASSLGTSGELFF. CDR3 DNA: TGCGCCAGCAGCTTGGGGACTAGCGGGGAGCTGTTTTTT.

This chain joins TRBV19 and TRBJ2-2, with D possibly TRBD2 on 6 matching bases. The CDR3 runs to 14 residues. The V end lost 6 bases, the J end lost 3 bases, and 11 bases lay between the germline ends. Germline V gives CDR1 LNHDA, CDR2 SQIVND (reference sequence). The CDR3 coding sequence is TGTGCCAGTAGCGGGAGAGGTTACACCGGGGAGCTGTTTTTT. Translation: CASSGRGYTGELFF.

This chain's CDR3 is CASSPSGLPRGQFF. As DNA, the CDR3 is TGTGCCAGTAGTCCCTCGGGACTCCCCCGGGGGCAGTTCTTC. The chain has TRBV19 and TRBJ2-1; D possibly corresponds to TRBD2 (6 bases). The germline V gene has CDR1 LNHDA and CDR2 SQIVND (reference sequence). Deletions cut 5 bases from V and 12 bases from J, with 20 bases between. This CDR3 comprises 14 residues.

This clone was found once. V is TRBV30 and J is TRBJ1-2, with D maybe TRBD1 (5 bases). Trimming stripped 3 bases from V and 8 bases from J, with 13 bases between. Per the germline V gene, CDR1 is GTSNPN and CDR2 is SVGIG (reference sequence). The CDR3 contains 12 residues. In DNA form, the CDR3 reads TGTGCCTGGAGCCGACAGTCTTACGGCTACACCTTC. Translation: CAWSRQSYGYTF.

This clone was recorded once. The V and J genes are TRBV28 and TRBJ2-1, with TRBD2 matching over 14 bases. Germline V gene lookup returns CDR1 MDHEN and CDR2 SYDVKM. The CDR3 totals 18 residues. Germline trimming cut 6 bases from V and 9 bases from J; bases unmatched to any gene: 16. CDR3 sequence: CASSLGLAGETPGVEQFF. The CDR3 DNA sequence: TGTGCCAGCAGCCTGGGACTAGCGGGAGAAACCCCAGGGGTTGAGCAGTTCTTC.

The rearrangement links TRBV7-9 to TRBJ1-1; D not certain. Trimming left V 1 base short and J 6 bases short, with 6 bases between. Germline CDR1 is SEHNR and CDR2 is FQNEAQ (reference sequence). The CDR3 sequence is 12 residues long. CDR3 sequence (DNA): TGTGCCAGCAGCTTAGACTTGGCTGAAGCTTTCTTT. This sequence encodes CASSLDLAEAFF.

This clone was detected once. V is TRBV15 and J is TRBJ2-7; the D gene is possibly TRBD2 (5 bases). Trimming removed 5 bases at V and 6 bases at J, with 14 bases between. The CDR3 extends over 13 amino acids. Germline V gene lookup returns CDR1 LNHNV and CDR2 YYDKDF (reference sequence). The CDR3 DNA reads as TGTGCCACCAGCCCGGGAAAGAGTGGCGAGCAGTACTTC. Protein: CATSPGKSGEQYF.

This rearrangement joins TRBV7-9 to TRBJ1-2, with 7 bases fitting TRBD1. The CDR3 has 18 residues. J was trimmed by 0 bases and V by 2 bases; bases with no gene match: 12. Germline assignment: CDR1 SEHNR and CDR2 FQNEAQ (reference sequence). The CDR3, as DNA: TGTGCCAGCAGCTTATTAGGTTGGGACAGAGCTTCTAACTATGGCTACACCTTC. Translating gives CASSLLGWDRASNYGYTF.

The CDR3 here is CASSTTGQGVETQYF. The DNA of the CDR3 is TGTGCCAGCAGTACCACGGGACAGGGTGTAGAGACCCAGTACTTC. The chain couples TRBV28 to TRBJ2-5, with 9 bases identical to TRBD1. The CDR3 runs 15 residues. Germline CDR1 reads MDHEN; CDR2 reads SYDVKM. V lost 5 bases to trimming and J lost 4 bases; unmatched junction nucleotides: 8.

The chain combines TRBV7-1 with TRBJ2-1; D uncertain. Being an ORF, TRBV7-1 has a function that is uncertain. This CDR3 comprises 12 residues. Trimming cost V 5 bases and J 7 bases, with 9 bases left between them. The CDR3 loop is CASSMTRNEQFF. DNA of the CDR3: TGTGCCAGCAGCATGACTCGTAATGAGCAGTTCTTC.

Regarding this clone: The sample carries other DNA sequences with the same CDR3. The chain uses TRBV4-3 and TRBJ2-3; 9 positions match TRBD2. The germline CDR1 and CDR2 sequences are LGHNA and YSLEER. After removal of 0 bases from V and 1 base from J, the junction contained 2 bases not matched to a gene. The CDR3 has 16 amino acids. The CDR3 loop reads CASSQDLAGGTDTQYF. DNA of the CDR3: TGCGCCAGCAGCCAAGATTTAGCGGGGGGCACAGATACGCAGTATTTT.

The chain is built from TRBV11-2 and TRBJ2-1; 10 bases match TRBD2. Germline lookup yields CDR1 SGHAT and CDR2 FQNNGV. V gave up 6 bases and J gave up 9 bases; unmatched junction bases: 11. This CDR3 has 15 amino acids. The CDR3 loop is CASSLRTSGNGEQFF. The DNA for the CDR3 is TGTGCCAGCAGTCTAAGGACTAGCGGTAACGGTGAGCAGTTCTTC. The whole variable domain, remainder taken from reference TRBV11-2 and TRBJ2-1, is EAGVAQSPRYKIIEKRQSVAFWCNPISGHATLYWYQQILGQGPKLLIQFQNNGVVDDSQLPKDRFSAERLKGVDSTLKIQPAKLEDSAVYLCASSLRTSGNGEQFFGPGTRLTVL.